This TCR beta chain derives from a study of beta chain features in type 1 diabetes. Whole-study findings and limits: Whether TCRB rearrangement is influenced by HLA type went unresolved here. TCRB CDR3s from Type 1 diabetes patients were moderately but significantly shorter in all four CD4+ subsets. A closer apparent resemblance between naive, central memory and Treg TCRB repertoires was seen in patients than in healthy donors.

Germline values: CDR1 SGHRS, CDR2 YFSETQ. The V gene lost 0 bases and the J gene lost 4 bases, with 8 bases spanning the gap. The CDR3 has 14 residues. Isolated RNA was reverse transcribed in full, so expressed TCRB transcripts were sequenced. Data came from immunoSEQ multiplex PCR; TCRdb stores just in-frame clones and leaves some out. The sample contains 50,000 to 55,000 clones, about three fifths of which appear only once. Only one count was recorded for this clone. The antigen is not known. This TCR was sampled from a woman aged 25 to 39 with type 1 diabetes. This chain joins TRBV5-1 and TRBJ2-1; D is undetermined. Sample: stem cell memory CD4+ T cells from blood. This chain's CDR3 is CASSLVVAYNEQFF. CDR3 DNA sequence: TGCGCCAGCAGCTTGGTGGTGGCATACAATGAGCAGTTCTTC.